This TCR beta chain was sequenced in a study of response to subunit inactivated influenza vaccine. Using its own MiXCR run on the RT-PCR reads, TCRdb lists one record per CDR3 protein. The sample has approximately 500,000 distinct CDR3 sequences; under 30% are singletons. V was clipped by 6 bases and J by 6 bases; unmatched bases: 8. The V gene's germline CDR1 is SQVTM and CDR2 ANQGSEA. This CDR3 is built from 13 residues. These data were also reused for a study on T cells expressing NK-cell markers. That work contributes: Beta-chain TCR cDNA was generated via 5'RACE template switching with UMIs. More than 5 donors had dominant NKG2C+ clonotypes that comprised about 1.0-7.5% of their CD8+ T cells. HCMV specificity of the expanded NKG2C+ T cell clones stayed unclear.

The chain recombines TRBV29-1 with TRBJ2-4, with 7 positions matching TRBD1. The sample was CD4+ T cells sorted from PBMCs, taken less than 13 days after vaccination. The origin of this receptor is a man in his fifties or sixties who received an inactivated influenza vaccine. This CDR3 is CSVAPSGGNIQYF. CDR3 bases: TGCAGCGTCGCCCCCTCAGGGGGAAACATTCAGTACTTC. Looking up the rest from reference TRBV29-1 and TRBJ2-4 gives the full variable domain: SAVISQKPSRDICQRGTSLTIQCQVDSQVTMMFWYRQQPGQSLTLIATANQGSEATYESGFVIDKFPISRPNLTFSTLTVSNMSPEDSSIYLCSVAPSGGNIQYFGAGTRLSVL.